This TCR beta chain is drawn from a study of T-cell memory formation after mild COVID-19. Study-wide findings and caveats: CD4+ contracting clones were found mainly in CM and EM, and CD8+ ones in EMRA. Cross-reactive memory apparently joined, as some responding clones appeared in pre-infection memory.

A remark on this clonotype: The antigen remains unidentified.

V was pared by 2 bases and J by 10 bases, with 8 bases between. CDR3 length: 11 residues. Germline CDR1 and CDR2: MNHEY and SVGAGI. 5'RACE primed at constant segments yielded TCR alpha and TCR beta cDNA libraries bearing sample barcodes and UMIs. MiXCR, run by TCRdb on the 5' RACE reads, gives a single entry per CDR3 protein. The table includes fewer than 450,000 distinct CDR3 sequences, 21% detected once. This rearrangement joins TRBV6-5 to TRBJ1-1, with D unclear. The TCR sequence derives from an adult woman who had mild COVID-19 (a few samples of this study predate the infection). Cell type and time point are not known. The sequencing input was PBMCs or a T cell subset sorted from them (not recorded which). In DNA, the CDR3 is TGTGCCAGCAGTTACAACGGGATAGCTTTCTTT. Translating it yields CASSYNGIAFF.